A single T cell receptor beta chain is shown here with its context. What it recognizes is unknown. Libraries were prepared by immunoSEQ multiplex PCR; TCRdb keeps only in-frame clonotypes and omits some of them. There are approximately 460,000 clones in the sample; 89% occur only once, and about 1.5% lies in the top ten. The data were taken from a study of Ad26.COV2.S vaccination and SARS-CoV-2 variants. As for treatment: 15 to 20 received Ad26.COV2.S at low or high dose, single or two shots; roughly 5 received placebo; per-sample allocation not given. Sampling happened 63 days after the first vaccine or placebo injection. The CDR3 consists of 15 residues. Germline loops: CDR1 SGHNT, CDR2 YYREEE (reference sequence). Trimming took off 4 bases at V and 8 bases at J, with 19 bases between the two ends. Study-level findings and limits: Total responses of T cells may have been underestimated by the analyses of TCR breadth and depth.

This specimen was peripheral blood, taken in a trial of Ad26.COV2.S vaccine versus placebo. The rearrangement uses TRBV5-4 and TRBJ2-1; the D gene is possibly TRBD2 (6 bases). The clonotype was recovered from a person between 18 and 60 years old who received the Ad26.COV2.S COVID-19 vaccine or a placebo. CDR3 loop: CASSQPGLLGDEQFF. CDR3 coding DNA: TGTGCCAGCAGCCAGCCGGGACTCCTTGGGGATGAGCAGTTCTTC. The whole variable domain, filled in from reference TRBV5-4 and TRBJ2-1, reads ETGVTQSPTHLIKTRGQQVTLRCSSQSGHNTVSWYQQALGQGPQFIFQYYREEENGRGNFPPRFSGLQFPNYSSELNVNALELDDSALYLCASSQPGLLGDEQFFGPGTRLTVL.